This TCR beta chain was retrieved from a study of T-cell memory formation after mild COVID-19 (dated by TCRdb to about 2021). For context, the study as a whole: TCR sequence clusters from the two donors were largely donor specific. T-cell clones expanding and contracting after mild COVID-19 in a couple of donors were tracked by longitudinal TCRalpha and TCRbeta repertoire sequencing. Two young, previously healthy adult volunteers, one female and one male, were included in the cohort. General findings and caveats noted by the study authors: Clones contracting from day 15 to 85 had balanced CD4/CD8 phenotypes, while a second wave expanding from day 15 to 37 was biased towards CD4+. The second-wave clones that peaked on day 37 were not confirmed to be SARS-CoV-2 specific. Some responding clones were detected in pre-infection memory, which suggested that pre-existing cross-reactive memory T cells had joined the SARS-CoV-2 response. Contracting CD4+ clones turned up mainly in the CM and EM memory subsets, whereas EMRA was where CD8+ clones were enriched. The study covered only a couple of mild cases, and larger cohorts including severe cases with pre-infection samples were considered necessary.

Measured from the cysteine to the phenylalanine, the CDR3 is 16 residues long. The retained sequence is limited to the CDR3, 48 bases, with the frame set at the first base. Ficoll-Paque density gradient centrifugation was used to isolate PBMCs. The sequencing machine was an Illumina NovaSeq 6000. TCRalpha and TCRbeta cDNA libraries were built by 5'RACE with constant-segment primers, adding sample barcodes and unique molecular identifiers. RNA was extracted from every sample with Trizol reagent. Libraries were amplified in two PCR steps, with a second sample barcode and Illumina TruSeq adapters added in the second step. The libraries were sequenced on an Illumina NovaSeq using 2 x 150 bp paired-end reads. Concerning the study's data processing: With migec v1.2.7, reads were demultiplexed and then collapsed into UMI-guided consensus sequences. Using mixcr v2.1.11, UMI consensuses were aligned to TRA and TRB V and J templates and then assembled into clonotypes. A clonotype was counted as expanded or contracted only if both edgeR and NoisET called the change significant, with noise models trained on biological replicates. For edgeR calls, a false discovery rate-adjusted p below 0.01 and a log2 fold-change threshold of 1 were applied. As an exploratory analysis of dynamics, PCA with hierarchical clustering was applied to max-normalized trajectories of the 1000 most abundant clonotypes. Separately sequenced CD4+ and CD8+ repertoires were used to assign a CD4 or CD8 phenotype to each responding clone. TCRdb handled the public reads itself, with Q25 trimming in fastp and clone calling in MiXCR, and kept productive beta chains. A single entry per CDR3 protein holds the most common genes and DNA from its merged rows. V and J calls and clone size were set by TCRdb, not the authors. In this sample the table shows approximately 300,000 distinct CDR3 sequences, approximately 15% of which occur a single time. The ten largest make up 20% to 25% of the sample.

This clonotype has a handful of counts. Its target antigen remains unknown. No base qualities exist here, and no much larger clone lies one base off it. The source is a man aged 18 to 29 who had mild COVID-19 (a few samples of this study predate the infection). The sample titles of this study are shuffled in the database, so cell type and time point are left out; the donor was told from shared clones. The sequence is built from TRBV21-1 and TRBJ2-3; the DNA was not compared with TRBD2, the D call given in the table. TRBV21-1 is classified as a pseudogene. The sequenced sample consisted of PBMCs or a T cell subset sorted from them (not recorded which). The bases read TGTGCCAGCAGCAAAGGCGGGCAGGGCAAGGCAGATACGCAGTATTTT. It translates as CASSKGGQGKADTQYF.